The clone carrying this T cell receptor (beta chain) was observed a handful of times. The data derive from a study of T-cell reconstitution after alpha-beta-depleted transplantation in children. This CDR3 has 14 residues. Germline trimming cut 3 bases from V and 5 bases from J; bases unmatched to any gene: 7. Germline values: CDR1 SGHRS, CDR2 YFSETQ. This sample's TCRbeta library carried unique molecular identifier barcodes. TCRdb analysed the PCR reads with MiXCR anew, one entry per CDR3 protein. The table lists roughly 590,000 distinct CDR3 sequences, approximately 17% of them singletons, with 1.1% in the top ten.

This specimen consisted of PBMCs from the stem cell graft donor, obtained from the stem cell graft. This chain connects TRBV5-1 to TRBJ1-2, with TRBD1 matching 7 bases. This TCR was sampled from a human donor who donated a stem cell graft to a child with acute myeloid leukemia. This CDR3 reads CASSSGTATYGYTF. In DNA form, the CDR3 reads TGCGCCAGCAGCTCCGGGACAGCTACTTATGGCTACACCTTC. Based on the CDR3 plus reference TRBV5-1 and TRBJ1-2, the full variable domain is KAGVTQTPRYLIKTRGQQVTLSCSPISGHRSVSWYQQTPGQGLQFLFEYFSETQRNKGNFPGRFSGRQFSNSRSEMNVSTLELGDSALYLCASSSGTATYGYTFGSGTRLTVV.